Below are 17 T cell receptor beta chains sequenced from a single sample in a study of T-cell memory formation after mild COVID-19. Using its own MiXCR run on the 5' RACE reads, TCRdb lists one record per CDR3 protein. This table holds about 360,000 distinct CDR3 sequences, roughly 14% found once. Sequenced: PBMCs or a T cell subset sorted from them (not recorded which). These receptors came from a man between 18 and 29 years old who had mild COVID-19 (a few samples of this study predate the infection). Cell type and time point are not known.

The chain joins TRBV4-1 to TRBJ2-3; 10 bases are shared with TRBD1. Per germline, CDR1 MGHRA and CDR2 YSYEKL. Losses at the gene ends were 1 base for V and 8 bases for J; bases not matched to a gene: 15. The CDR3 length is 18 residues. The CDR3 sequence: CASSQGGSGTGATGTQYF. CDR3 sequence (DNA): TGCGCCAGCAGCCAAGGGGGGTCCGGGACAGGGGCCACGGGTACGCAGTATTTT.

J is TRBJ2-7 and V is TRBV18, with 10 bases identical to TRBD1. The CDR3 is 16 residues long. The V gene's germline CDR1 is KGHSH and CDR2 LQKENI. Trimming took 2 bases from V and 6 from J; bases not matched to a gene: 10. CDR3 sequence: CASSPWRDRGWGEQYF. The DNA for the CDR3 is TGTGCCAGCTCACCATGGAGGGACAGGGGCTGGGGCGAGCAGTACTTC.

J is TRBJ2-7 and V is TRBV4-2; D is undetermined. Germline V lookup: CDR1 LGHNA, CDR2 YNFKEQ. The length of the CDR3 is 16 residues. Trimming removed 0 bases from V and 3 bases from J, with 15 bases in between. CDR3 loop: CASSQDPVFGSYEQYF. The CDR3, as DNA: TGTGCCAGCAGCCAAGATCCAGTTTTCGGTAGCTACGAGCAGTACTTC.

The chain combines TRBV10-3 with TRBJ2-7, with D possibly being TRBD1 or TRBD2 (5 bases each). This CDR3 is built from 14 residues. Looked up from germline, CDR1 is ENHRY and CDR2 is SYGVKD. Trimming stripped 6 bases from V and 0 bases from J, with 12 bases between. The CDR3 DNA follows: TGTGCCATCAGGGGACGGGACGACTCCTACGAGCAGTACTTC. Translating it yields CAIRGRDDSYEQYF.

This clonotype was detected many times. Written as DNA, the CDR3 is TGCAGCGTTGTCACTAGCGGGGGCACCGGGGAGCTGTTTTTT. Amino acids: CSVVTSGGTGELFF. V and J are TRBV29-1 and TRBJ2-2; 11 nucleotides align to TRBD2. The CDR3 length is 14 residues. The germline V gene encodes CDR1 SQVTM and CDR2 ANQGSEA. J lost 4 bases, V lost 4 bases, and 2 bases had no gene match.

This clonotype has more than one count but fewer than ten. The chain couples TRBV4-1 to TRBJ2-3, with D tentatively TRBD1 or TRBD2 (5 bases each). Germline V CDR1 and CDR2: MGHRA, YSYEKL. Trimming removed 0 bases from V and 8 bases from J, with 9 bases in between. The CDR3 is made up of 13 amino acids. The CDR3 loop is CASSQDWGRTQYF. CDR3 bases: TGCGCCAGCAGCCAAGACTGGGGACGTACGCAGTATTTT.

V is TRBV12-3 or TRBV12-4 and J is TRBJ2-1; a weak D match, TRBD1 (6 bases). V shed 5 bases and J shed 3 bases, with 8 bases lying between them. This CDR3 has 13 residues. The chain's CDR3 is CASSTGIYNEQFF. The CDR3 DNA is TGTGCCAGCAGTACAGGGATCTACAATGAGCAGTTCTTC.

This clonotype was found many times. This rearrangement joins TRBV7-9 to TRBJ1-1, with 9 bases lining up with TRBD1. The germline CDR1 and CDR2 sequences are SEHNR and FQNEAQ (reference sequence). Trimming at V came to 5 bases and at J to 1 base, leaving 2 bases not matched to a gene. CDR3 size: 14 residues. The CDR3 DNA reads as TGTGCCAGCAGCGCGGGACAGGGGAACACTGAAGCTTTCTTT. Its protein is CASSAGQGNTEAFF.

The table lists this clonotype with a few counts. The rearrangement uses TRBV7-3 and TRBJ2-3; a weak D match, TRBD2 (6 bases). Germline values: CDR1 SGHTA, CDR2 FQGTGA. The germline V and J ends were trimmed by 5 bases and 1 base, with 16 bases remaining between them. The CDR3 runs 16 residues. The CDR3: CASSLERGVGTDTQYF. The CDR3 nucleotides read TGTGCCAGCAGCCTCGAACGCGGGGTGGGCACAGATACGCAGTATTTT. Variable domain in full (rest from reference TRBV7-3 and TRBJ2-3): GAGVSQTPSNKVTEKGKYVELRCDPISGHTALYWYRQSLGQGPEFLIYFQGTGAADDSGLPNDRFFAVRPEGSVSTLKIQRTERGDSAVYLCASSLERGVGTDTQYFGPGTRLTVL.

The chain has TRBV30 and TRBJ1-2, with D possibly matching TRBD1 (5 bases). Germline V gene data show CDR1 as GTSNPN and CDR2 as SVGIG (reference sequence). V shed 3 bases and J shed 0 bases, with 8 bases lying between them. The CDR3 extends over 13 amino acids. For the CDR3, the DNA is TGTGCCTGGAGCCCGGGGGCTAACTATGGCTACACCTTC. Translated: CAWSPGANYGYTF.

V is TRBV4-2 and J is TRBJ2-1; TRBD1 or TRBD2 may be the D gene (7 bases each). Germline CDR1 reads LGHNA; CDR2 reads YNFKEQ. CDR3 size: 15 residues. Between the trimmed V and J ends, which lost 8 bases and 8 bases, there was a span of 22 bases. CDR3 protein: CASVTAGGAVDEQFF. The CDR3 DNA is TGTGCCAGCGTAACGGCAGGGGGGGCCGTAGATGAGCAGTTCTTC.

The rearrangement joins TRBV9 to TRBJ2-2; 10 bases line up with TRBD2. J lost 4 bases, V lost 2 bases, and 5 bases had no gene match. The CDR3 extends over 16 amino acids. Per the germline V gene, CDR1 is SGDLS and CDR2 is YYNGEE. In nucleotides, the CDR3 is TGTGCCAGCAGCGTTGGAGCGGGGGGGCCCACCGGGGAGCTGTTTTTT. This encodes CASSVGAGGPTGELFF.

The chain uses TRBV12-3 or TRBV12-4 and TRBJ2-1; 9 bases line up with TRBD2. J gave up 10 bases and V 9 bases, and 13 bases lay outside the gene matches. This CDR3 has 14 amino acids. The CDR3 spells CASLAGGPRWEQFF. CDR3 bases: TGTGCCAGTCTCGCGGGGGGGCCCCGTTGGGAGCAGTTCTTC.

This clonotype was seen ten or more times. The chain uses TRBV29-1 and TRBJ1-2; D not certain. Germline CDR1 is SQVTM and CDR2 is ANQGSEA. The CDR3 has 11 amino acids. V shed 5 bases and J shed 2 bases, with 6 bases lying between them. The CDR3 DNA sequence: TGCAGCGTTTATCTGAACTATGGCTACACCTTC. Translating it yields CSVYLNYGYTF.

This clonotype turned up a few times. The genes are TRBV4-3 and TRBJ2-6, with D perhaps matching TRBD1 (5 bases). Per the germline V gene, CDR1 is LGHNA and CDR2 is YSLEER. The V gene lost 4 bases and the J gene lost 0 bases, with 10 bases spanning the gap. The CDR3 is 16 amino acids. In DNA, the CDR3 is TGCGCCAGCAGCCCGCGAGGACACTCTGGGGCCAACGTCCTGACTTTC. Its translation is CASSPRGHSGANVLTF.

Here the CDR3 reads CASSSEYEQYF. The CDR3 nucleotides are TGCGCCAGCAGCTCCGAATACGAGCAGTACTTC. The V and J genes are TRBV5-1 and TRBJ2-7; unclear D gene. CDR1 is SGHRS and CDR2 is YFSETQ in the germline V gene. The ends were cut back, 3 bases at V and 4 bases at J, with 5 bases in the middle. This CDR3 is built from 11 residues.

There are many counts of this clonotype. CDR3 sequence (DNA): TGTGCCAGCAGTGGGCCGGGAATGGATGAGCAGTTCTTC. Translated, it gives CASSGPGMDEQFF. The rearrangement joins TRBV12-3 or TRBV12-4 to TRBJ2-1; TRBD2 might be the D (5 bases). This CDR3 comprises 13 residues. Trimming shortened V by 5 bases and J by 8 bases, and 13 bases separated the two germline ends.